The 7 T cell receptor beta chains below all came from one sample that was sequenced in a study of cytomegalovirus exposure and HLA in healthy donors. Use of 60 Vbeta and 13 Jbeta primers characterized the PCR. TCRdb's table, derived via immunoSEQ multiplex PCR, lists solely in-frame clones and lacks some. This sample carries 250,000 or so clones, around 90% of them seen once, and the ten largest clones take 1.5% to 2%. The specimen sequenced was PBMCs. The receptors here all came from a girl aged 2-10 years in good health and CMV-seronegative.

In DNA form, the CDR3 reads TGTGCCAGCAGTTACGCTACAGGGGGTCTCGAGCAGTACTTC. It encodes CASSYATGGLEQYF. The chain is built from TRBV6-5 and TRBJ2-5; the match to TRBD1 covers 8 bases. The better agreement between TRBJ2-7 and the DNA end casts doubt on the J call. Germline values: CDR1 MNHEY, CDR2 SVGAGI. The CDR3 sequence is 14 residues long.

V gene TRBV27 combines with J gene TRBJ2-2; TRBD2 might be the D (5 bases). The CDR3 extends over 16 amino acids. V was clipped by 5 bases and J by 5 bases, with 18 bases between them. Per the germline V gene, CDR1 is MNHEY and CDR2 is SMNVEV (reference sequence). CDR3 loop: CASSPTPRELTGELFF. CDR3 DNA sequence: TGTGCCAGCAGTCCGACACCGAGGGAATTAACCGGGGAGCTGTTTTTT.

The chain uses TRBV11-2 and TRBJ2-5, with D possibly being TRBD2 (6 bases). V lost 4 bases and J lost 5, with 11 bases in between. CDR1 is SGHAT, CDR2 FQNNGV, per germline. This CDR3 contains 13 residues. CDR3 sequence: CASSSSSVETQYF. The CDR3 DNA sequence: TGTGCCAGCAGCTCTTCTAGCGTTGAGACCCAGTACTTC.

The chain uses TRBV7-9 and TRBJ1-1, with D tentatively TRBD1 (5 bases). V dropped 4 bases and J dropped 5 bases, with 17 bases sitting between them. The length of the CDR3 is 15 residues. Germline values: CDR1 SEHNR, CDR2 FQNEAQ (reference sequence). This CDR3 is CASSSSGGGETEAFF. CDR3 sequence (DNA): TGTGCCAGCAGCTCTAGCGGCGGGGGGGAGACTGAAGCTTTCTTT.

The chain carries TRBV6-5 and TRBJ1-4, with 7 nucleotides matching TRBD1. The CDR3 loop spans 16 amino acids. CDR1 MNHEY and CDR2 SVGAGI come from the germline V gene. V lost 0 bases, J lost 5 bases, and 6 bases stayed unmatched. The chain's CDR3 is CASSYSRTGTNEKLFF. Written as DNA, the CDR3 is TGTGCCAGCAGTTACTCTCGGACAGGCACAAATGAAAAACTGTTTTTT.

The CDR3 reads CAITDIRDRSFDEQFF. CDR3 bases: TGTGCCATCACCGATATTAGGGACAGGTCCTTCGATGAGCAGTTCTTC. The chain recombines TRBV10-3 with TRBJ2-1; TRBD1 matches 8 bases. V shed 7 bases and J 8 bases; nucleotides not matched to a gene: 16. The CDR3 extends over 16 amino acids. The germline V gene has CDR1 ENHRY and CDR2 SYGVKD.

The chain is built from TRBV15 and TRBJ1-6; D is perhaps TRBD1 (6 bases). The germline CDR1 and CDR2 sequences are LNHNV and YYDKDF (reference sequence). The CDR3 contains 16 residues. The V end lost 6 bases, the J end lost 9 bases, and 21 bases lay between the germline ends. The CDR3 sequence: CATRQGWGSMASPLHF. DNA of the CDR3: TGTGCCACCAGACAGGGTTGGGGGAGTATGGCTTCACCCCTCCACTTT.